This T cell receptor beta chain was profiled in a study of T cells in Graves' hyperthyroidism and ophthalmopathy. Germline V lookup: CDR1 DFQATT, CDR2 SNEGSKA (reference sequence). V gave up 6 bases and J gave up 4 bases; unmatched junction bases: 12. The CDR3 has 15 residues. Amplified TCR beta CDR3 regions derived from RNA transcripts. In the first-round RT-PCR of the TCR CDR3, the HTBI primer set was used. A single record per CDR3 protein comes from TCRdb applying MiXCR to the multiplex PCR reads. The sample records a few hundred thousand distinct CDR3 sequences, roughly 14% being singletons. The clonotype originates from a young woman with Graves' hyperthyroidism. What was sequenced was blood. The chain uses TRBV20-1 and TRBJ1-5; 7 positions agree with TRBD1. As DNA, the CDR3 is TGCAGTGCCCTCTCAGGGGGGTGGGTGAATCAGCCCCAGCATTTT. It specifies CSALSGGWVNQPQHF.